The present T cell receptor beta chain was sequenced within a study of shared clonotypes between healthy human individuals. This CDR3 has 14 residues. From germline, CDR1 is MDHEN and CDR2 SYDVKM. Trimming shortened V by 3 bases and J by 0 bases, and 6 bases separated the two germline ends. Donors were healthy HIV-negative adults without recently reported acute infections or vaccinations. Generated by immunoSEQ multiplex PCR, the TCRdb table keeps only in-frame clones and is missing some. This table holds roughly 2,300,000 clones, about 90% found once. Remarks on this clone: Other DNA sequences within the sample encode an identical CDR3.

Material for sequencing was naive CD4+ T cells from PBMCs. Subset specified: CD45RA+ positively selected. The source of this sequence is a man between 18 and 35 years old in good health. Some clones in this sample may be carry-over from other donors' samples. J is TRBJ1-3 and V is TRBV28; D unclear. Here the CDR3 DNA reads TGTGCCAGCAGTTTGCGGGGCTCTGGAAACACCATATATTTT. Translated, it gives CASSLRGSGNTIYF.